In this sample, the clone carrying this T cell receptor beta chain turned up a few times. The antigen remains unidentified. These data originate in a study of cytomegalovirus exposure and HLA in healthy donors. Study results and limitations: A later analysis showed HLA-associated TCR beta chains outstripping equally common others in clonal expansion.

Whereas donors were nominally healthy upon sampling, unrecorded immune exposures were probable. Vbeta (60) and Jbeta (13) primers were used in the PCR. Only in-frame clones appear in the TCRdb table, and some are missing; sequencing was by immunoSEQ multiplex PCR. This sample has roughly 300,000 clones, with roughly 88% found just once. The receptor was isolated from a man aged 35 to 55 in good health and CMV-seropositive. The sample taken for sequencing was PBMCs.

As DNA, the CDR3 is TGTGCCAGCAGACCTGACATTGCTGGAGAGACCCAGTACTTC. It is translated as CASRPDIAGETQYF. The chain joins TRBV6-5 to TRBJ2-5; the D is unclear. This CDR3 has 14 residues. Trimming stripped 6 bases from V and 4 bases from J, with 15 bases between. Germline CDR1 and CDR2: MNHEY and SVGAGI.